Below, one T cell receptor beta chain is given with its context. The antigen is undetermined. V shed 7 bases and J 4 bases; nucleotides not matched to a gene: 4. The CDR3 loop spans 14 amino acids. Germline V gene lookup returns CDR1 SQVTM and CDR2 ANQGSEA. These data originate in a study of cytomegalovirus exposure and HLA in healthy donors. Overall study findings and caveats: Researchers reported in a later analysis that common viral pathogens appeared linked to several top clusters. Near-uniform donor sequencing depth was presumed by presence/absence analyses.

The PCR was carried out with 60 Vbeta primers and 13 Jbeta primers. Produced via immunoSEQ multiplex PCR; TCRdb's table is partial and in-frame only. The sample has about 130,000 clones; around three quarters are singletons. The chain joins TRBV29-1 to TRBJ2-6; 10 positions match TRBD1. The receptor was isolated from a woman in her sixties or seventies in good health and CMV-seropositive. Sequencing was performed on PBMCs. CDR3 bases: TGCAGCGGGGGGACAGGGGTCGGGGCCAACGTCCTGACTTTC. This sequence encodes CSGGTGVGANVLTF.